A selection of T cell receptor beta chains follows, all from one sample in a study of identical twins. TCRdb reprocessed the 5' RACE reads with MiXCR, giving one entry per CDR3 protein. The sample has about 660,000 distinct CDR3 sequences, about 9.4% seen once. The data were also submitted as part of a second study, on yellow fever vaccine responses in identical twins.

The material sequenced was PBMCs. These receptors were taken from a woman between 18 and 30 years old in good health. Each CDR3 is given with its conserved first and last residue. D genes are given only for firm matches. A clone size is listed for some rows: how often the clone was seen (once, few, many), or a class if it is expanded.

V: TRBV3-1; D: NA; J: TRBJ2-5; size: many; DNA: TGTGCCAGCGCCGCCCGAGAGACCCAGTACTTC; CDR3: CASAARETQYF
V: TRBV4-1; D: NA; J: TRBJ2-6; size: few; DNA: TGCGCCAGCAGCCTATTTGTGGGGTTCGGGGCCAACGTCCTGACTTTC; CDR3: CASSLFVGFGANVLTF
V: TRBV7-2; D: NA; J: TRBJ1-1; size: few; DNA: TGTGCCAGCAGCTACTTCGTGAACACTGAAGCTTTCTTT; CDR3: CASSYFVNTEAFF
V: TRBV29-1; D: NA; J: TRBJ2-7; size: many; DNA: TGCAGCGTTGGTGGTAGCAGCTACGAGCAGTACTTC; CDR3: CSVGGSSYEQYF
V: TRBV28; D: NA; J: TRBJ2-5; size: few; DNA: TGTGCCAGCAGTTTAGGAGGGGCCCGCCAGGCGGCCCAGTACTTC; CDR3: CASSLGGARQAAQYF
V: TRBV6-5; D: NA; J: TRBJ2-3; size: many; DNA: TGTGCCAGCAGTTACCTCTCTCTGGGGGATACGCAGTATTTT; CDR3: CASSYLSLGDTQYF
V: TRBV4-3; D: NA; J: TRBJ2-1; size: NA; DNA: TGCGCCAGCAGCCAAGATGGCGGATGGAGCTCCTACAATGAGCAGTTCTTC; CDR3: CASSQDGGWSSYNEQFF
V: TRBV19; D: NA; J: TRBJ1-4; size: few; DNA: TGTGCCAGTAGTATAAGCGGGGAAAAACTGTTTTTT; CDR3: CASSISGEKLFF
V: TRBV20-1; D: NA; J: TRBJ1-6; size: few; DNA: TGCAGTGCAGGGACAAATAATTCACCCCTCCACTTT; CDR3: CSAGTNNSPLHF
V: TRBV4-3; D: TRBD2; J: TRBJ2-1; size: many; DNA: TGCGCCAGCAGCCAAGATGCGGGAGCTCTGAATGAGCAGTTCTTC; CDR3: CASSQDAGALNEQFF
V: TRBV15; D: TRBD1; J: TRBJ2-7; size: NA; DNA: TGTGCCACCAGCGGGACAGGAGCCTACGAGCAGTACTTC; CDR3: CATSGTGAYEQYF
V: TRBV20-1; D: NA; J: TRBJ1-2; size: many; DNA: TGCAGTGCGATAACAGGGAGTAACTATGGCTACACCTTC; CDR3: CSAITGSNYGYTF
V: TRBV2; D: TRBD2; J: TRBJ2-1; size: few; DNA: TGTGCCAGCAGGACTCCGAGCGGGGTTGTTTCCTACAATGAGCAGTTCTTC; CDR3: CASRTPSGVVSYNEQFF
V: TRBV7-2; D: NA; J: TRBJ2-6; size: NA; DNA: TGTGCCAGCAGCCGGACGGCCTCTGGGGCCAACGTCCTGACTTTC; CDR3: CASSRTASGANVLTF
V: TRBV6-1; D: NA; J: TRBJ2-5; size: few; DNA: TGTGCCAGTACACCGGGGGAACCCGAAGAGACCCAGTACTTC; CDR3: CASTPGEPEETQYF
V: TRBV29-1; D: NA; J: TRBJ2-1; size: NA; DNA: TGCAGCGTAGCCACTGACGGCTACAATGAGCAGTTCTTC; CDR3: CSVATDGYNEQFF
V: TRBV6-1; D: NA; J: TRBJ1-6; size: few; DNA: TGTGCCAGCAGCCCCACCGGGACGGGGAATTCACCCCTCCACTTT; CDR3: CASSPTGTGNSPLHF
V: TRBV11-1; D: TRBD2; J: TRBJ2-2; size: many; DNA: TGTGCCAGCAGCTCCGGGACTAGCGGGGGGTACACCGGGGAGCTGTTTTTT; CDR3: CASSSGTSGGYTGELFF
V: TRBV20-1; D: NA; J: TRBJ2-1; size: few; DNA: TGCAGTGCTAGGGCTAGCGTCGACAATGAGCAGTTCTTC; CDR3: CSARASVDNEQFF
V: TRBV24-1; D: NA; J: TRBJ2-7; size: many; DNA: TGTGCCACCAGTGATTTGTACGAGCAGTACTTC; CDR3: CATSDLYEQYF
V: TRBV7-9; D: TRBD1; J: TRBJ2-4; size: few; DNA: TGTGCCAGCAGCCAAATAGACAGGGGGCTATCCAAAAACATTCAGTACTTC; CDR3: CASSQIDRGLSKNIQYF
V: TRBV20-1; D: NA; J: TRBJ2-3; size: few; DNA: TGCAGTGCTAGAGAAGAATGGCGCACAGATACGCAGTATTTT; CDR3: CSAREEWRTDTQYF
V: TRBV5-1; D: NA; J: TRBJ1-5; size: few; DNA: TGCGCCAGCAGCACGACGGTGGGCAATCAGCCCCAGCATTTT; CDR3: CASSTTVGNQPQHF
V: TRBV6-1; D: NA; J: TRBJ2-7; size: few; DNA: TGTGCCAGCGACACCGGGTACGAGCAGTACTTC; CDR3: CASDTGYEQYF
V: TRBV29-1; D: NA; J: TRBJ2-5; size: NA; DNA: TGCAGCGTCGCCCCGGGGGTCGGAGAGACCCAGTACTTC; CDR3: CSVAPGVGETQYF
V: TRBV5-1; D: NA; J: TRBJ1-2; size: many; DNA: TGCGCCAGCAGCTTAGGGGACGATGGCTACACCTTC; CDR3: CASSLGDDGYTF
V: TRBV12-3/TRBV12-4; D: NA; J: TRBJ2-7; size: many; DNA: TGTGCCAGCAGTTTAGCTGGGGGGGCGGTCTACGAGCAGTACTTC; CDR3: CASSLAGGAVYEQYF
V: TRBV29-1; D: TRBD1; J: TRBJ2-2; size: NA; DNA: TGCAGCGTTGAAGGGACAGGGAGAATGGAGCTGTTTTTT; CDR3: CSVEGTGRMELFF
V: TRBV11-1; D: TRBD1; J: TRBJ2-2; size: few; DNA: TGTGCCAGCAGCTTAGACAGGGGAAACGGGGAGCTGTTTTTT; CDR3: CASSLDRGNGELFF
V: TRBV27; D: NA; J: TRBJ2-1; size: NA; DNA: TGTGCCAGCAGTTCTGCCAGCTACTACAATGAGCAGTTCTTC; CDR3: CASSSASYYNEQFF
V: TRBV10-3; D: TRBD1; J: TRBJ2-7; size: NA; DNA: TGTGCCATCAGTTGGGACAGGGGTCCTCAGTACTTC; CDR3: CAISWDRGPQYF